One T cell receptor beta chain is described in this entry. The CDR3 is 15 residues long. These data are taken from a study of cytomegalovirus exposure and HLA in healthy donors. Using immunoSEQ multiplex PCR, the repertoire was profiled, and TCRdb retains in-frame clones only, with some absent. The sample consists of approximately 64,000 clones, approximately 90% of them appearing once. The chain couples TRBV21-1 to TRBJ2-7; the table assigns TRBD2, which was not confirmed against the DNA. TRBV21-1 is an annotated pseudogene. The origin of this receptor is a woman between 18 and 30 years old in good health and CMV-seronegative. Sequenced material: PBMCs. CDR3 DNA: TGTGCCAGCAGCAAAAATGAGCGGGAGGTTTGGGAGCAGTACTTC. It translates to CASSKNEREVWEQYF.